One sample yielded the 2 T cell receptor beta chains listed below, sequenced in a study of graft-versus-host responses after intestinal transplantation. Clones were sequenced by immunoSEQ multiplex PCR, and TCRdb holds only the in-frame ones, with some missing. Of about 5,000 clones in the sample, around three quarters were seen once. The material sequenced was PBMCs, taken 541 days after intestinal transplant. The origin of the receptors is a human patient who received an intestinal transplant, so some T cells may come from the graft donor.

CDR3 bases: TGTGCCAGCAGCTTAAAGGGACTAGCGGGGGGTAGCTCCTACAATGAGCAGTTCTTC. This translates into CASSLKGLAGGSSYNEQFF. This sequence joins TRBV7-2 and TRBJ2-1, with 15 bases lining up with TRBD2. CDR3 length: 19 residues. V lost 2 bases and J lost 0; bases outside the gene matches: 5. The germline V gene has CDR1 SGHTA and CDR2 FQGNSA.

This clone was seen a handful of times. The same CDR3 can be traced to other DNA sequences in this sample. This chain's CDR3 is CASSLRGADYEQYF. CDR3 in DNA: TGTGCCAGCAGCTTAAGGGGCGCAGACTACGAGCAGTACTTC. The genes are TRBV11-2 and TRBJ2-7, with D tentatively TRBD1 (5 bases). The CDR3 has 14 residues. V was shortened by 2 bases and J by 3 bases, with 11 bases between the two germline ends. CDR1 SGHAT and CDR2 FQNNGV come from the germline V gene.